The 25 T cell receptor beta chains below come from one sample, sequenced in a study of blood T cells in healthy people across ages. The authors ran a second PCR of roughly 6 to 12 cycles using a sample-barcoded 5' primer and a J-beta primer mix. MiXCR, run by TCRdb on the 5' RACE reads, gives a single entry per CDR3 protein. The sample shows some 1.8 million distinct CDR3 sequences, approximately 40% of them seen only once. Material: blood. The receptors were sampled from a human donor in good health.

The chain links TRBV7-2 to TRBJ2-7; TRBD1 might be the D (5 bases). Germline values: CDR1 SGHTA, CDR2 FQGNSA. This CDR3 has 17 amino acids. V lost 1 base to trimming and J lost 2 bases, with 18 bases between them. The CDR3 reads CASSLVGPRAGPYEQYF. The CDR3 DNA reads TGTGCCAGCAGCTTAGTGGGGCCCCGCGCAGGGCCCTACGAGCAGTACTTC.

The chain has TRBV12-3 or TRBV12-4 and TRBJ1-2; D uncertain. This CDR3 is built from 16 residues. V was trimmed by 2 bases and J by 4 bases, leaving 17 bases between them. CDR3 nucleotides: TGTGCCAGCAGTTTAACCCTGCGACTCTACCGCTATGGCTACACCTTC. It translates to CASSLTLRLYRYGYTF.

About this clonotype: A much larger clone differs by one base, so this may be a read error. The chain links TRBV29-1 to TRBJ2-6; D might be TRBD2 (6 bases). CDR1 is SQVTM and CDR2 is ANQGSEA in the germline V gene. The V gene lost 4 bases and the J gene lost 6 bases, with 10 bases spanning the gap. The CDR3 consists of 13 residues. The CDR3 DNA is TGCAGCGTTGGAGGGACTGAGGCCAACGTCCTGACTTTC. It yields the protein CSVGGTEANVLTF.

Points on this clonotype: Lacking the conserved final phenylalanine or tryptophan, this CDR3 likely reflects a read error. This sequence joins TRBV7-2 and TRBJ1-1; TRBD1 matches at 10 bases. Germline CDR1 SGHTA, CDR2 FQGNSA. V dropped 5 bases and J dropped 5; count of bases not matched to a gene: 11. The CDR3 is 16 residues long. CDR3 sequence (DNA): TGTGCCAGCAGCGCCTCGACAGGGGGCACGGAAACTGAAGCTTTCTGT. Protein: CASSASTGGTETEAFC.

This clonotype was recorded a few times. V and J are TRBV5-6 and TRBJ2-1, with D tentatively TRBD1 (5 bases). Trimming stripped 2 bases from V and 9 bases from J, with 15 bases between. Germline-derived CDR1 and CDR2 are SGHDT and YYEEEE. The CDR3 is 14 residues long. DNA of the CDR3: TGTGCCAGCAGCTTAATTTCAGGGAAAACTGAGCAGTTCTTC. Amino acids: CASSLISGKTEQFF.

Only a few counts were recorded for this clonotype. The chain links TRBV20-1 to TRBJ2-4; tentatively, D is TRBD1 (6 bases). This CDR3 has 14 amino acids. Trimming took 6 bases from V and 7 from J, leaving 19 bases between them. Germline V CDR1 and CDR2: DFQATT, SNEGSKA (reference sequence). The CDR3 reads CSAERGSWGNIQYF. The CDR3 DNA is TGCAGTGCAGAGAGGGGGAGCTGGGGTAACATTCAGTACTTC.

This chain links TRBV6-6 with TRBJ1-2; TRBD1 aligns across 8 bases. Germline CDR1 reads MNHNY; CDR2 reads SVGAGI (reference sequence). The CDR3 spans 12 residues. Unmatched junction bases numbered 6, after V lost 5 bases and J lost 10 bases. The CDR3 DNA follows: TGTGCCAGCAGTGTTCAGGGGGCGGACTACACCTTC. Translated: CASSVQGADYTF.

CDR3 amino acids: CASSYVEGSYNEQFF. The CDR3 DNA follows: TGTGCCAGCAGTTACGTGGAGGGTTCCTACAATGAGCAGTTCTTC. This chain links TRBV6-2 or TRBV6-3 with TRBJ2-1; weak D call: TRBD2 (6 bases). This CDR3 has 15 amino acids. In germline, CDR1 is MNHEY, CDR2 SVGEGT. Trimming took 2 bases from V and 1 from J, leaving 9 bases between them.

This clonotype was counted only a few times. This chain links TRBV7-2 with TRBJ2-3; no firm D call. The CDR3 length is 15 residues. CDR1 and CDR2 from the germline V gene are SGHTA and FQGNSA. Trimming pared 6 bases from V and 0 bases from J, leaving 13 bases between. The DNA for the CDR3 is TGTGCCAGCAGTTTCAGCGTACCTAGCACAGATACGCAGTATTTT. It specifies CASSFSVPSTDTQYF.

Only a few counts were recorded for this clonotype. The CDR3 protein is CASSPETGTLYTEAFF. CDR3 nucleotide sequence: TGCGCCAGCAGCCCAGAGACAGGGACACTTTACACTGAAGCTTTCTTT. This rearrangement joins TRBV5-1 to TRBJ1-1; 7 nucleotides line up with TRBD1. The V segment lost 4 bases and the J segment 3 bases; nucleotides outside the gene matches: 12. CDR1 and CDR2 (germline): SGHRS, YFSETQ. CDR3 length: 16 amino acids.

A few counts support this clonotype. V usage is TRBV7-2 and J usage is TRBJ2-5; the D is unclear. Germline V lookup: CDR1 SGHTA, CDR2 FQGNSA. V was pared by 1 base and J by 4 bases, with 10 bases between. This CDR3 spans 14 amino acids. The DNA for the CDR3 is TGTGCCAGCAGCTTAGTAAAGGGATCAGAGACCCAGTACTTC. It codes for CASSLVKGSETQYF.

V is TRBV12-3 or TRBV12-4 and J is TRBJ1-5, with D perhaps TRBD1 (5 bases). The CDR3 runs 16 residues. The V end was cut by 2 bases, the J end by 1 base, with 12 bases between. Here the CDR3 reads CASSLWGGESNQPQHF. In DNA form, the CDR3 reads TGTGCCAGCAGTTTATGGGGGGGTGAAAGCAATCAGCCCCAGCATTTT.

This chain uses TRBV20-1 with TRBJ2-1, with TRBD2 identical over 8 bases. With 3 bases clipped from V and 9 bases from J, the junction kept 7 bases outside the gene matches. This CDR3 spans 13 amino acids. Germline V gene data show CDR1 as DFQATT and CDR2 as SNEGSKA (reference sequence). In DNA form, the CDR3 reads TGCAGTGCTAGCGGGGGGGCCCTCCGTGAGCAGTTCTTC. It yields the protein CSASGGALREQFF.

The V gene is TRBV6-2 or TRBV6-3, the J gene TRBJ1-5, with 7 bases that match TRBD1. This CDR3 has 18 residues. V shed 5 bases, J shed 0 bases, and the junction held 13 bases outside the gene matches. CDR1 and CDR2 (germline): MNHEY, SVGEGT. CDR3 protein: CASSRGQSTIYSNQPQHF. The CDR3 DNA reads as TGTGCCAGCAGTAGGGGACAGTCAACAATATATAGCAATCAGCCCCAGCATTTT.

There are a few counts of this clonotype. The chain links TRBV11-3 to TRBJ1-1; 7 bases agree with TRBD1. Germline trimming cut 3 bases from V and 1 base from J; bases unmatched to any gene: 5. Looked up from germline, CDR1 is SGHNT and CDR2 is YENEEA. The CDR3 has 15 amino acids. The CDR3 loop reads CASSLAGGRNTEAFF. DNA for the CDR3: TGTGCCAGCAGCTTGGCAGGGGGTAGGAACACTGAAGCTTTCTTT.

As concerns this clonotype: The junction departs from the called germline gene at one end, perhaps through a read error. The chain is built from TRBV20-1 and TRBJ2-3, with a weak D call TRBD2 (7 bases). Germline CDR1 and CDR2: DFQATT and SNEGSKA (reference sequence). The CDR3 is made up of 17 amino acids. The CDR3: CSARDAGRGGEEDTQYF. CDR3 sequence (DNA): TGCAGTGCCAGAGATGCGGGCAGGGGAGGGGAGGAAGATACGCAGTATTTT.

This clonotype was counted many times. V usage is TRBV20-1 and J usage is TRBJ2-5; tentatively, D is TRBD2 (6 bases). V was clipped by 0 bases and J by 4 bases, with 18 bases between them. In germline, CDR1 is DFQATT, CDR2 SNEGSKA (reference sequence). The CDR3 spans 16 residues. The CDR3 DNA is TGCAGTGCTAGAGATCGGTCGTCAAGGGGAGGAGAGACCCAGTACTTC. Protein: CSARDRSSRGGETQYF.

V and J are TRBV4-2 and TRBJ1-1; TRBD1 is a possible D gene (5 bases). Germline CDR1 reads LGHNA; CDR2 reads YNFKEQ. Trimming stripped 1 base from V and 6 bases from J, with 12 bases between. The CDR3 runs 14 residues. The CDR3 is CASSQGAGTAEAFF. The CDR3 DNA is TGTGCCAGCAGCCAAGGGGCAGGGACGGCTGAAGCTTTCTTT.

The chain has TRBV12-3 or TRBV12-4 and TRBJ2-3; 13 bases map to TRBD2. The length of the CDR3 is 17 residues. J gave up 2 bases and V 5 bases, and 7 bases lay outside the gene matches. This CDR3 reads CASSPGLAGLPTDTQYF. CDR3 DNA sequence: TGTGCCAGCAGTCCGGGACTAGCGGGATTACCCACAGATACGCAGTATTTT.

This clonotype was seen a few times. This chain links TRBV6-5 with TRBJ2-7; no firm D call. This CDR3 is built from 12 residues. Germline V lookup: CDR1 MNHEY, CDR2 SVGAGI. The V end lost 7 bases, the J end lost 7 bases, and 14 bases lay between the germline ends. CDR3 residues: CASMSGQEEQYF. In DNA form, the CDR3 reads TGTGCCAGCATGTCCGGCCAAGAAGAGCAGTACTTC.

This chain uses TRBV6-5 with TRBJ2-7, with D possibly TRBD1 on 6 matching bases. The CDR3 totals 13 residues. Germline lookup yields CDR1 MNHEY and CDR2 SVGAGI. V lost 6 bases and J lost 7, with 16 bases in between. DNA of the CDR3: TGTGCCAGCAGAGCCCTCAGAGGGGGTGAGCAGTACTTC. Protein product: CASRALRGGEQYF.

This clonotype has at least ten counts. The chain is built from TRBV13 and TRBJ1-1; unclear D gene. Germline lookup yields CDR1 PRHDT and CDR2 FYEKMQ (reference sequence). V lost 1 base, J lost 1 base, and 13 bases lay in between. The CDR3 spans 16 residues. The CDR3 is CASSLVGQAGNTEAFF. The CDR3 DNA follows: TGTGCCAGCAGCTTAGTAGGTCAGGCCGGGAACACTGAAGCTTTCTTT.

The rearrangement joins TRBV28 to TRBJ1-2; D not resolved. In germline, CDR1 is MDHEN, CDR2 SYDVKM. Deletions cut 4 bases from V and 8 bases from J, with 11 bases between. The CDR3 is 12 amino acids. DNA for the CDR3: TGTGCCAGCAGTTCCCTACATTACGGCTACACCTTC. Translated, it gives CASSSLHYGYTF.

The CDR3 region is CSVSTSYPDTQYF. In DNA form, the CDR3 reads TGCAGCGTCTCGACCTCATACCCAGATACGCAGTATTTT. The chain uses TRBV29-1 and TRBJ2-3; D call uncertain. Trimming shortened V by 6 bases and J by 4 bases, and 14 bases separated the two germline ends. This CDR3 spans 13 amino acids. Per germline, CDR1 SQVTM and CDR2 ANQGSEA.

The chain recombines TRBV7-2 with TRBJ2-1, with D unresolved. Per germline, CDR1 SGHTA and CDR2 FQGNSA. Trimming cost V 5 bases and J 10 bases, with 9 bases left between them. CDR3 length equals 11 residues. Written as DNA, the CDR3 is TGTGCCAGCAGCGCTCCCAAAGAGCAGTTCTTC. This translates into CASSAPKEQFF. Drawing the rest from reference TRBV7-2 and TRBJ2-1, the complete variable domain is GAGVSQSPSNKVTEKGKDVELRCDPISGHTALYWYRQSLGQGLEFLIYFQGNSAPDKSGLPSDRFSAERTGGSVSTLTIQRTQQEDSAVYLCASSAPKEQFFGPGTRLTVL.